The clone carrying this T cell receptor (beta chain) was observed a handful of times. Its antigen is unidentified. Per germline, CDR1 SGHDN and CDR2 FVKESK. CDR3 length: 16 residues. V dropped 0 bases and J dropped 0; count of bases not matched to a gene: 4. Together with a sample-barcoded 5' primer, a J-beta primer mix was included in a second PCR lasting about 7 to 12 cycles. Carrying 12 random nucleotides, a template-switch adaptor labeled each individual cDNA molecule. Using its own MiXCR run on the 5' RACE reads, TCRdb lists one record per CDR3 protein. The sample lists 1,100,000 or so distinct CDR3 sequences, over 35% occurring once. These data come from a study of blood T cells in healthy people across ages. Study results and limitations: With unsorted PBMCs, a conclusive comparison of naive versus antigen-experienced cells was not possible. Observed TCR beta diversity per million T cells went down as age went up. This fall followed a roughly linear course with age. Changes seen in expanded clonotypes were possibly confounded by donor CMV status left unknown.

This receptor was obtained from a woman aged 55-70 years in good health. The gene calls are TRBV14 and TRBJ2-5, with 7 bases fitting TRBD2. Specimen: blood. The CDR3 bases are TGTGCCAGCAGCCAAGAGGGCGGGAGCTACCAAGAGACCCAGTACTTC. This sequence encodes CASSQEGGSYQETQYF. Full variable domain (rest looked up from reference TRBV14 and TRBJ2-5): EAGVTQFPSHSVIEKGQTVTLRCDPISGHDNLYWYRRVMGKEIKFLLHFVKESKQDESGMPNNRFLAERTGGTYSTLKVQPAELEDSGVYFCASSQEGGSYQETQYFGPGTRLLVL.